This entry lists 32 T cell receptor beta chains sequenced from one sample in a study of cytomegalovirus exposure and HLA in healthy donors. Sequencing was performed with immunoSEQ multiplex PCR; in TCRdb, only in-frame clones are kept and a portion is missing. There are about 68,000 clones in the sample; about 89% occur only once, and 2.5% to 3.5% lies in the top ten. The sequencing sample was made of PBMCs. The source of these receptors is a man between 18 and 29 years old in good health and CMV-seronegative.

V gene TRBV21-1 combines with J gene TRBJ2-1; TRBD2, the D gene given by the table, was not confirmed from the DNA. TRBV21-1 is noted as a pseudogene. CDR3 length: 15 amino acids. DNA for the CDR3: TGTGCCAGCAGCCGCCCCCCGGGCGGGAGGAATGAGCAGTTCTTC. Residues: CASSRPPGGRNEQFF.

This clone has just a few counts. The rearrangement joins TRBV5-1 to TRBJ2-5; 8 bases fit TRBD2. The CDR3 extends over 15 amino acids. Trimming took 4 bases from V and 2 from J; bases not matched to a gene: 7. The V gene's germline CDR1 is SGHRS and CDR2 YFSETQ. In nucleotides, the CDR3 is TGCGCCAGCAGCCGGGAGGGGGGTGGACAAGAGACCCAGTACTTC. This translates into CASSREGGGQETQYF.

The CDR3 sequence: CASSFSGRTGNEQFF. CDR3 in DNA: TGTGCCAGCAGTTTTAGCGGGAGGACCGGGAATGAGCAGTTCTTC. The V and J genes are TRBV7-2 and TRBJ2-1, with TRBD2 matching over 10 bases. There are 15 residues in the CDR3. The germline CDR1 and CDR2 sequences are SGHTA and FQGNSA. The junction had 9 bases not matched to a gene; V was cut back by 6 bases and J by 7 bases.

J is TRBJ1-1 and V is TRBV18, with D possibly matching TRBD1 (6 bases). V was shortened by 4 bases and J by 5 bases, with 11 bases between the two germline ends. Germline CDR1 KGHSH, CDR2 LQKENI. The length of the CDR3 is 13 residues. The DNA of the CDR3 is TGTGCCAGCTCACAAAACAGGGAAACTGAAGCTTTCTTT. As protein: CASSQNRETEAFF.

For this clone: Its ends do not fully match the called genes, so a read error is possible. The gene calls are TRBV30 and TRBJ2-1; 14 bases agree with TRBD2. The germline V gene encodes CDR1 GTSNPN and CDR2 SVGIG (reference sequence). The CDR3 loop spans 13 amino acids. CDR3 amino acids: CAWSETSGRANLF. For the CDR3, the DNA is TGTGCCTGGAGTGAGACTAGCGGGAGGGCCAACCTCTTC.

The chain is built from TRBV6-4 and TRBJ1-2; 7 nucleotides align to TRBD1. CDR1 and CDR2 from the germline V gene are MRHNA and SNTAGT. The ends lost 6 bases at V and 8 bases at J; junction bases unmatched: 18. The CDR3 has 16 residues. CDR3 sequence (DNA): TGTGCCAGCAGACAAGACAGGGAGTCTCTTAGGGGAGGCTACACCTTC. This sequence encodes CASRQDRESLRGGYTF.

This chain connects TRBV7-3 to TRBJ2-3, with D possibly TRBD1 on 6 matching bases. The ends were cut back, 5 bases at V and 3 bases at J, with 15 bases in the middle. The CDR3 is made up of 15 amino acids. CDR1 is SGHTA, CDR2 FQGTGA, per germline. The CDR3 spells CASSPSPGTTDTQYF. CDR3 sequence (DNA): TGTGCCAGCAGCCCCTCCCCCGGGACAACAGATACGCAGTATTTT.

The chain combines TRBV28 with TRBJ2-1; TRBD2 matches 13 bases. V lost 6 bases and J lost 0; bases outside the gene matches: 11. The CDR3 consists of 19 residues. In germline, CDR1 is MDHEN, CDR2 SYDVKM. CDR3: CASRPGTSGILSSYNEQFF. As DNA, the CDR3 is TGTGCCAGCAGACCCGGGACTAGCGGGATCCTGAGCTCCTACAATGAGCAGTTCTTC.

The CDR3 nucleotides read TGTGCCAGCTCACAAACCCCCGGGACAGGGCTGAACACCGGGGAGCTGTTTTTT. It yields the protein CASSQTPGTGLNTGELFF. The chain employs TRBV18 and TRBJ2-2; 9 bases match TRBD1. The CDR3 is 18 amino acids. J was trimmed by 1 base and V by 4 bases; bases with no gene match: 10. Germline assignment: CDR1 KGHSH and CDR2 LQKENI.

The gene calls are TRBV27 and TRBJ2-2; D gene ambiguous. CDR3 size: 15 residues. Germline V gene sequence: CDR1 MNHEY, CDR2 SMNVEV (reference sequence). V shed 3 bases and J shed 0 bases, with 8 bases lying between them. The CDR3 reads CASSFRQANTGELFF. CDR3 DNA sequence: TGTGCCAGCAGTTTTCGGCAGGCGAACACCGGGGAGCTGTTTTTT.

This sequence joins TRBV9 and TRBJ1-2; 7 positions match TRBD1. V lost 6 bases to trimming and J lost 5 bases; unmatched junction nucleotides: 13. This CDR3 has 15 amino acids. Germline V gene sequence: CDR1 SGDLS, CDR2 YYNGEE. The CDR3 nucleotides are TGTGCCAGCACCGAGAAGCCCGGGACAGAATATGGCTACACCTTC. Translating gives CASTEKPGTEYGYTF.

The chain recombines TRBV5-4 with TRBJ2-7; 9 bases align to TRBD1. The CDR3 loop spans 14 amino acids. Germline assignment: CDR1 SGHNT and CDR2 YYREEE (reference sequence). The V segment lost 3 bases and the J segment 6 bases; nucleotides outside the gene matches: 7. CDR3 region: CASSSGQGPFEQYF. The DNA for the CDR3 is TGTGCCAGCAGCTCGGGACAGGGTCCCTTCGAGCAGTACTTC.

The CDR3 DNA is TGTGCCAGCAGCTTAGGCAGGGGCTCCTACAATGAGCAGTTCTTC. Its protein is CASSLGRGSYNEQFF. This chain uses TRBV7-2 with TRBJ2-1; TRBD1 might be the D (6 bases). Germline lookup yields CDR1 SGHTA and CDR2 FQGNSA. The CDR3 is 15 residues long. V lost 1 base to trimming and J lost 0 bases, with 7 bases between them.

The gene calls are TRBV25-1 and TRBJ2-5; the match to TRBD1 covers 10 bases. This CDR3 is built from 15 residues. V shed 9 bases, J shed 6 bases, and the junction held 13 bases outside the gene matches. The germline V gene encodes CDR1 MGHDK and CDR2 SYGVNS. This CDR3 is CASKDGRDRGQTQYF. CDR3 nucleotide sequence: TGTGCCAGTAAGGATGGAAGGGACAGGGGCCAGACCCAGTACTTC.

The J gene is TRBJ1-1, the V gene TRBV7-9, with unresolved D. V dropped 1 base and J dropped 4 bases, with 13 bases sitting between them. The V gene's germline CDR1 is SEHNR and CDR2 FQNEAQ (reference sequence). The CDR3 covers 15 residues. The CDR3 region has the DNA TGTGCCAGCAGCTTAGTTGGAAACTCAGGCACTGAAGCTTTCTTT. Residues: CASSLVGNSGTEAFF.

This clone was recorded a few times. The V gene is TRBV7-6, the J gene TRBJ1-1; D remains unclear. Germline V gene data show CDR1 as SGHVS and CDR2 as FNYEAQ. Trimming shortened V by 5 bases and J by 1 base, and 11 bases separated the two germline ends. This CDR3 is built from 14 residues. CDR3 amino acids: CASSPRIGNTEAFF. The CDR3 nucleotides read TGTGCCAGCAGCCCTCGCATCGGGAACACTGAAGCTTTCTTT.

This clone was detected only once. The chain recombines TRBV6-6 with TRBJ2-3, with 7 nucleotides matching TRBD1. J gave up 11 bases and V 0 bases, and 2 bases lay outside the gene matches. CDR1 MNHNY and CDR2 SVGAGI come from the germline V gene (reference sequence). This CDR3 comprises 12 residues. This chain's CDR3 is CASSYSTGVQYF. CDR3 DNA: TGTGCCAGCAGTTACTCCACAGGGGTGCAGTATTTT.

The chain uses TRBV28 and TRBJ1-1, with D hard to call. Germline V gives CDR1 MDHEN, CDR2 SYDVKM. The CDR3 covers 13 residues. Trimming shortened V by 10 bases and J by 7 bases, and 19 bases separated the two germline ends. The CDR3 protein is CAILRRPGGEAFF. CDR3 nucleotide sequence: TGTGCCATCTTAAGGAGGCCGGGCGGTGAAGCTTTCTTT.

The chain links TRBV19 to TRBJ2-7, with D tentatively TRBD1 (6 bases). The CDR3 covers 15 residues. V lost 6 bases, J lost 3 bases, and 18 bases lay in between. CDR1 and CDR2 (germline): LNHDA, SQIVND (reference sequence). The CDR3 here is CASSPPGRGYYEQYF. DNA for the CDR3: TGTGCCAGTAGCCCCCCGGGCAGGGGATACTACGAGCAGTACTTC.

The V and J genes are TRBV19 and TRBJ1-5, with a tentative D call TRBD1 (5 bases). Trimming pared 5 bases from V and 3 bases from J, leaving 8 bases between. The CDR3 spans 13 residues. Germline loops: CDR1 LNHDA, CDR2 SQIVND (reference sequence). The DNA of the CDR3 is TGTGCCAGTAGTGCCAGGGACAATCAGCCCCAGCATTTT. Protein product: CASSARDNQPQHF.

The chain recombines TRBV6-1 with TRBJ2-7; 7 bases are a match to TRBD1. The ends lost 6 bases at V and 2 bases at J; junction bases unmatched: 4. Looked up from germline, CDR1 is MNHNS and CDR2 is SASEGT. This CDR3 has 13 residues. The CDR3 reads CASRPTGAYEQYF. CDR3 sequence (DNA): TGTGCCAGCAGGCCAACAGGGGCCTACGAGCAGTACTTC.

This CDR3 reads CASSRDRGKTDTQYF. The CDR3 region has the DNA TGTGCCAGCAGCCGCGACAGGGGGAAAACAGATACGCAGTATTTT. V gene TRBV7-2 combines with J gene TRBJ2-3, with 9 positions matching TRBD1. J gave up 3 bases and V 5 bases, and 6 bases lay outside the gene matches. Germline V gene lookup returns CDR1 SGHTA and CDR2 FQGNSA. The CDR3 extends over 15 amino acids. Variable domain in full (rest from reference TRBV7-2 and TRBJ2-3): GAGVSQSPSNKVTEKGKDVELRCDPISGHTALYWYRQSLGQGLEFLIYFQGNSAPDKSGLPSDRFSAERTGGSVSTLTIQRTQQEDSAVYLCASSRDRGKTDTQYFGPGTRLTVL.

CDR3 sequence reads: CASSLMADPGELFF. The CDR3 DNA follows: TGTGCCAGCAGCTTAATGGCAGATCCCGGGGAGCTGTTTTTT. V and J are TRBV7-3 and TRBJ2-2; no clear D gene. Trimming pared 1 base from V and 6 bases from J, leaving 9 bases between. This CDR3 spans 14 amino acids. Looked up from germline, CDR1 is SGHTA and CDR2 is FQGTGA.

This chain connects TRBV10-3 to TRBJ2-2; TRBD2 matches at 12 bases. The CDR3 sequence is 16 residues long. Germline CDR1 ENHRY, CDR2 SYGVKD. Losses at the gene ends were 7 bases for V and 5 bases for J; bases not matched to a gene: 8. The CDR3 loop is CAITQGGLAGTGELFF. CDR3 nucleotides: TGTGCCATCACCCAAGGAGGACTAGCGGGAACCGGGGAGCTGTTTTTT.

The rearrangement links TRBV27 to TRBJ2-1, with TRBD2 matching 9 bases. Germline assignment: CDR1 MNHEY and CDR2 SMNVEV (reference sequence). Trimming removed 3 bases from V and 4 bases from J; junction bases left unmatched: 1. This CDR3 comprises 14 residues. CDR3 residues: CASSLREGYNEQFF. The CDR3, as DNA: TGTGCCAGCAGTTTGCGGGAGGGATACAATGAGCAGTTCTTC.

This clone was seen a single time. The chain employs TRBV4-1 and TRBJ2-3; 12 bases match TRBD2. Looked up from germline, CDR1 is MGHRA and CDR2 is YSYEKL. The CDR3 consists of 17 residues. J was trimmed by 4 bases and V by 3 bases; bases with no gene match: 8. The CDR3, as DNA: TGCGCCAGCAGCCACCCAATGACTAGCGGGAGTGCAGATACGCAGTATTTT. Amino acids: CASSHPMTSGSADTQYF.

The rearrangement uses TRBV5-1 and TRBJ1-5; D perhaps matches TRBD1 (5 bases). The germline gives CDR1 SGHRS, CDR2 YFSETQ. This CDR3 contains 15 residues. Trimming pared 2 bases from V and 3 bases from J, leaving 12 bases between. CDR3 amino acids: CASSLSDRTNQPQHF. The CDR3 coding sequence is TGCGCCAGCAGCTTAAGTGACAGAACCAATCAGCCCCAGCATTTT.

This clone showed up just once. The chain links TRBV6-6 to TRBJ1-1; D is possibly TRBD1 (6 bases). Germline CDR1 is MNHNY and CDR2 is SVGAGI (reference sequence). V lost 6 bases to trimming and J lost 3 bases, with 11 bases between them. This CDR3 contains 13 residues. The CDR3 bases are TGTGCCAGCAGCTTACAGGGTGACACTGAAGCTTTCTTT. This translates into CASSLQGDTEAFF.

This clone is a singleton in its sample. This chain joins TRBV27 and TRBJ2-7; 10 bases match TRBD2. Germline lookup yields CDR1 MNHEY and CDR2 SMNVEV (reference sequence). J lost 3 bases, V lost 5 bases, and 4 bases had no gene match. The CDR3 is 14 amino acids. The chain's CDR3 is CASSMLAGVYEQYF. Written as DNA, the CDR3 is TGTGCCAGCAGTATGCTAGCGGGAGTCTACGAGCAGTACTTC.

The chain employs TRBV15 and TRBJ2-3; 8 nucleotides align to TRBD1. Germline V gene data show CDR1 as LNHNV and CDR2 as YYDKDF (reference sequence). The CDR3 spans 15 residues. The junction had 5 bases not matched to a gene; V was cut back by 3 bases and J by 3 bases. The CDR3 is CATSRDRAPTDTQYF. For the CDR3, the DNA is TGTGCCACCAGCAGGGACAGGGCCCCGACAGATACGCAGTATTTT.

This clone came up once. The genes are TRBV6-1 and TRBJ1-3; weak D call: TRBD1 (5 bases). Per germline, CDR1 MNHNS and CDR2 SASEGT. This CDR3 region has 15 residues. Between the trimmed V and J ends, which lost 4 bases and 4 bases, there was a span of 14 bases. This chain's CDR3 is CASSGRINRGNTIYF. Written as DNA, the CDR3 is TGTGCCAGCAGTGGACGAATAAACAGGGGAAACACCATATATTTT.

The J gene is TRBJ2-3, the V gene TRBV9; D may be TRBD2 (5 bases). Per germline, CDR1 SGDLS and CDR2 YYNGEE. This CDR3 has 16 residues. Trimming left V 0 bases short and J 4 bases short, with 15 bases between. The CDR3 is CASSVEGRGLADTQYF. The CDR3 region has the DNA TGTGCCAGCAGCGTAGAAGGGAGAGGCCTTGCAGATACGCAGTATTTT. Full variable domain (remainder filled in from reference TRBV9 and TRBJ2-3): DSGVTQTPKHLITATGQRVTLRCSPRSGDLSVYWYQQSLDQGLQFLIQYYNGEERAKGNILERFSAQQFPDLHSELNLSSLELGDSALYFCASSVEGRGLADTQYFGPGTRLTVL.